One and the same sample provided the 9 T cell receptor beta chains below, sequenced in a study of shared clonotypes between healthy human individuals. This table comes from immunoSEQ multiplex PCR, and its TCRdb copy is limited to in-frame clones, with some not included. The sample has approximately 720,000 clones; about 90% are singletons. CD45RO-negative cells were positively selected for CCR7, leaving out terminally differentiated effector memory CD45RA+ cells. Sequencing was performed on naive CD8+ T cells sorted from blood. All receptors come from a young man in good health.

The chain employs TRBV27 and TRBJ1-1, with D tentatively TRBD1 (5 bases). This CDR3 comprises 15 residues. Germline lookup yields CDR1 MNHEY and CDR2 SMNVEV (reference sequence). V lost 8 bases and J 0 bases, leaving 16 bases between the germline ends. CDR3 sequence reads: CASGPRQGMNTEAFF. Written as DNA, the CDR3 is TGTGCCAGCGGCCCCCGCCAGGGAATGAACACTGAAGCTTTCTTT.

V gene TRBV7-9 combines with J gene TRBJ2-2; 12 nucleotides line up with TRBD2. V lost 5 bases, J lost 0 bases, and 4 bases stayed unmatched. The V gene's germline CDR1 is SEHNR and CDR2 FQNEAQ (reference sequence). This CDR3 has 17 residues. The CDR3 bases are TGTGCCAGCAGCGCATGGACTAGCGGGACGAACACCGGGGAGCTGTTTTTT. Translation: CASSAWTSGTNTGELFF.

The V gene is TRBV5-1, the J gene TRBJ2-5; 7 bases are a match to TRBD2. The V gene end was trimmed by 6 bases and the J gene end by 11 bases; junction bases not matched to a gene: 19. This CDR3 has 15 amino acids. Looked up from germline, CDR1 is SGHRS and CDR2 is YFSETQ. The DNA for the CDR3 is TGCGCCAGCACCCTGACACCGGCGGGGGAACGAGGGCAGTACTTC. Amino acid sequence: CASTLTPAGERGQYF.

Notes on this clone: Other DNA sequences in the same sample also yield this CDR3. V and J are TRBV27 and TRBJ2-7, with D possibly matching TRBD2 (5 bases). Trimming removed 6 bases at V and 3 bases at J, with 6 bases between. Germline V gene data show CDR1 as MNHEY and CDR2 as SMNVEV (reference sequence). This CDR3 contains 11 residues. The CDR3 DNA sequence: TGTGCCAGCAGCACTAGCTACGAGCAGTACTTC. Its translation is CASSTSYEQYF.

In this sample, this clone turned up once. V gene TRBV6-5 combines with J gene TRBJ2-1; perhaps TRBD2 as D (5 bases). CDR3 length: 13 amino acids. CDR1 MNHEY and CDR2 SVGAGI come from the germline V gene. The ends were cut back, 2 bases at V and 5 bases at J, with 7 bases in the middle. CDR3 bases: TGTGCCAGCAGTTACAGCGGAGACAATGAGCAGTTCTTC. Protein sequence: CASSYSGDNEQFF.

The gene calls are TRBV9 and TRBJ2-2, with unresolved D. The CDR3 spans 13 residues. Germline-derived CDR1 and CDR2 are SGDLS and YYNGEE. V was cut by 0 bases and J by 4 bases, with 4 bases left in between. The CDR3 reads CASSVGRTGELFF. CDR3 in DNA: TGTGCCAGCAGCGTAGGGCGCACCGGGGAGCTGTTTTTT.

The chain links TRBV9 to TRBJ2-2; either TRBD1 or TRBD2 may fit D (5 bases each). The ends were cut back, 4 bases at V and 2 bases at J, with 24 bases in the middle. Germline V gene data show CDR1 as SGDLS and CDR2 as YYNGEE. This CDR3 spans 19 amino acids. CDR3 residues: CASSTQGIGDGLNTGELFF. The CDR3 DNA reads as TGTGCCAGCAGCACCCAAGGGATTGGGGACGGGTTAAACACCGGGGAGCTGTTTTTT.

Here the CDR3 reads CASSLFPWTARLQPQHF. The DNA of the CDR3 is TGTGCCAGCAGCTTATTTCCTTGGACTGCTCGCTTACAGCCCCAGCATTTT. The chain joins TRBV7-7 to TRBJ1-5; D is unresolved. The CDR3 has 17 residues. V shed 2 bases and J shed 7 bases, with 21 bases lying between them. Germline V CDR1 and CDR2: SSHAT, FNYEAQ (reference sequence).

This chain connects TRBV28 to TRBJ2-1; D unresolved. V was clipped by 7 bases and J by 0 bases, with 16 bases between them. The CDR3 has 16 amino acids. CDR1 MDHEN and CDR2 SYDVKM come from the germline V gene. This CDR3 is CASTSNSASSYNEQFF. Here the CDR3 DNA reads TGTGCCAGCACTTCCAATTCGGCGAGCTCCTACAATGAGCAGTTCTTC.